This T cell receptor beta chain was sequenced during a study of T-cell reconstitution after alpha-beta-depleted transplantation in children. The sample holds one count of this clonotype. The CDR3 totals 12 residues. The V end was cut by 6 bases, the J end by 4 bases, with 6 bases between. Germline V lookup: CDR1 LNHDA, CDR2 SQIVND (reference sequence). TCRbeta library preparation incorporated unique molecular identifiers. Via MiXCR, TCRdb re-called the PCR reads, giving one row per CDR3 protein. This sample has about 240,000 distinct CDR3 sequences, with around 12% found just once. This TCR was sampled from a human donor who donated a stem cell graft to a child with acute lymphoblastic leukemia. The sample in question was PBMCs from the stem cell graft donor, obtained from the stem cell graft. The chain links TRBV19 to TRBJ2-2; unclear D gene. CDR3 sequence (DNA): TGTGCCAGTAGGGATATCACCGGGGAGCTGTTTTTT. Its protein product is CASRDITGELFF. Complete variable domain (other parts from reference TRBV19 and TRBJ2-2): DGGITQSPKYLFRKEGQNVTLSCEQNLNHDAMYWYRQDPGQGLRLIYYSQIVNDFQKGDIAEGYSVSREKKESFPLTVTSAQKNPTAFYLCASRDITGELFFGEGSRLTVL.